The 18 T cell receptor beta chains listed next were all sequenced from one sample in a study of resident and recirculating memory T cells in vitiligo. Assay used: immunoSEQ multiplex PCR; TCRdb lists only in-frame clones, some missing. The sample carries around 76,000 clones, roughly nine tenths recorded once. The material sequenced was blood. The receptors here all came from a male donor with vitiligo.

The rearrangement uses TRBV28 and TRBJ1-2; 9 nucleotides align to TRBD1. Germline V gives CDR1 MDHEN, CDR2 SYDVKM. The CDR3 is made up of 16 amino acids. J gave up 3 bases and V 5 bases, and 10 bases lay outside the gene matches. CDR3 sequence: CASSTSTGGADYGYTF. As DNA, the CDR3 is TGTGCCAGCAGTACATCAACAGGGGGCGCAGACTATGGCTACACCTTC.

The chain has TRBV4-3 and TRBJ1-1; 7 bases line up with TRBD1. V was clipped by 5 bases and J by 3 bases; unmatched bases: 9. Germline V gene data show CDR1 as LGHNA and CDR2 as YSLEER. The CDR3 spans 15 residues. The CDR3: CASSTGVSPYTEAFF. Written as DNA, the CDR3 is TGCGCCAGCAGCACAGGGGTGAGCCCCTACACTGAAGCTTTCTTT.

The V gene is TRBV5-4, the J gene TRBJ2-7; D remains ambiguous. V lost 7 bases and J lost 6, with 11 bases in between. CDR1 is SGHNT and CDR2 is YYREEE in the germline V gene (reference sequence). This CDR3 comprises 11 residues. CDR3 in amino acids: CASSRGAEQYF. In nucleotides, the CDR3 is TGTGCCAGCTCCCGAGGAGCCGAGCAGTACTTC.

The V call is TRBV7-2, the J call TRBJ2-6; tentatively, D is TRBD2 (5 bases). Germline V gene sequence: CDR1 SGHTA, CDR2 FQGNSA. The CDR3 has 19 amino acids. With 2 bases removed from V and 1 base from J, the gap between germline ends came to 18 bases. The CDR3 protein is CASSLRRPQGTSGANVLTF. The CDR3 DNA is TGTGCCAGCAGCTTAAGGAGGCCTCAAGGAACGTCTGGGGCCAACGTCCTGACTTTC.

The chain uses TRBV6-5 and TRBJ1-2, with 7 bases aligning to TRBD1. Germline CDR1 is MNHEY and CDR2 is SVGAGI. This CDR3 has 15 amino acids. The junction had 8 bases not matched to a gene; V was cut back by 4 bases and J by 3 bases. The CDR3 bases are TGTGCCAGCAGTTTTGACAGGGCAACAGACTATGGCTACACCTTC. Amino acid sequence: CASSFDRATDYGYTF.

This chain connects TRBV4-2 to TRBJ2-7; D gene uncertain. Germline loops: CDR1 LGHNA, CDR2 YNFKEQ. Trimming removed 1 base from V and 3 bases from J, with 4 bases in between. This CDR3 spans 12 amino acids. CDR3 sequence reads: CASSQASYEQYF. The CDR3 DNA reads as TGTGCCAGCAGCCAAGCCAGCTACGAGCAGTACTTC.

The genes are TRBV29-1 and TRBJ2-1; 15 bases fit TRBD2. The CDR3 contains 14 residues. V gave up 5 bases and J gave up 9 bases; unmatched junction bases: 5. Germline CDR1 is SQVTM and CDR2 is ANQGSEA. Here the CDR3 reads CSVRTSGGAVEQFF. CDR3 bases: TGCAGCGTTCGGACTAGCGGGGGGGCGGTTGAGCAGTTCTTC.

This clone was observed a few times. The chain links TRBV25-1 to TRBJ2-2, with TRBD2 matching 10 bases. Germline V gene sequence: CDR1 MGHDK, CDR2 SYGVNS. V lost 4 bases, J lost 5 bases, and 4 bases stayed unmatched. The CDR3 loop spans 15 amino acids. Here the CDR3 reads CASSVGTSETGELFF. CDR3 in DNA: TGTGCCAGCAGTGTGGGGACTAGCGAGACCGGGGAGCTGTTTTTT.

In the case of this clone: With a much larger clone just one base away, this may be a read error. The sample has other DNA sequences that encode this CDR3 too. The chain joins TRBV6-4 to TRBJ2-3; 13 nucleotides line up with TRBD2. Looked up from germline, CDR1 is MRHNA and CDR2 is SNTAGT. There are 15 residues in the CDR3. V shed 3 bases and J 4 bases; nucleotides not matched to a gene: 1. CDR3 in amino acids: CASSDTSGGADTQYF. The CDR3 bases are TGTGCCAGCAGTGATACTAGCGGGGGGGCAGATACGCAGTATTTT.

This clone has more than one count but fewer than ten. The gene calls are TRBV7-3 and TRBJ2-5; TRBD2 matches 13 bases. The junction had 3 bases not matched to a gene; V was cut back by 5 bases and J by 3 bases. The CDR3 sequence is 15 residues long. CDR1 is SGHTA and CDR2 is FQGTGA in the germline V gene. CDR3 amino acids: CASSPGLAGEETQYF. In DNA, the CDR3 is TGTGCCAGCAGCCCTGGACTAGCGGGGGAAGAGACCCAGTACTTC.

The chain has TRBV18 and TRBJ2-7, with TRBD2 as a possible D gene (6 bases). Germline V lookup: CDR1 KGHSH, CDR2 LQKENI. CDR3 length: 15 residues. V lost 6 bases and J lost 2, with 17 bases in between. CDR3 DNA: TGTGCCAGCTCTCCTGACCGCGGGGAACCCTACGAGCAGTACTTC. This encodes CASSPDRGEPYEQYF.

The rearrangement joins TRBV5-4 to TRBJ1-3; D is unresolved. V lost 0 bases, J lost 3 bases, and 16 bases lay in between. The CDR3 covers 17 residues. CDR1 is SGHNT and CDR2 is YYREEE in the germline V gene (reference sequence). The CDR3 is CASSLVPGIMGGNTIYF. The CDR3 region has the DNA TGTGCCAGCAGCTTGGTTCCGGGGATTATGGGTGGAAACACCATATATTTT.

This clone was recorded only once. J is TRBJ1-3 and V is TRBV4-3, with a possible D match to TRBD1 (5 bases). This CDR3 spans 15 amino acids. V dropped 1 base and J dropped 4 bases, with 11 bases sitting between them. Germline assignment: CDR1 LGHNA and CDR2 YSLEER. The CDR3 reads CASSQGVTAGNTIYF. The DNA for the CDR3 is TGCGCCAGCAGCCAAGGCGTGACAGCCGGAAACACCATATATTTT.

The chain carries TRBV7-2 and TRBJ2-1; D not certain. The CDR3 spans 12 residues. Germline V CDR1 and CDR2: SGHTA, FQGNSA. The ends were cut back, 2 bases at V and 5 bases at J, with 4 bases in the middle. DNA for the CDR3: TGTGCCAGCAGCTTATCCAACAATGAGCAGTTCTTC. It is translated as CASSLSNNEQFF.

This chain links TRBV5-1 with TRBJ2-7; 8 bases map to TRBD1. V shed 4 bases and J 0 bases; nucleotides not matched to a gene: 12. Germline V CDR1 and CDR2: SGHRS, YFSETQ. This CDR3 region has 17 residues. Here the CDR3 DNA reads TGCGCCAGCAGCCCCAGGGGGCCGGGGGATAGCTCCTACGAGCAGTACTTC. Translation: CASSPRGPGDSSYEQYF.

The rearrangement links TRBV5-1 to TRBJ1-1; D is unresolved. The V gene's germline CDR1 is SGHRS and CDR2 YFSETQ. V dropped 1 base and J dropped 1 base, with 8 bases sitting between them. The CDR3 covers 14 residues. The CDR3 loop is CASSLPGSNTEAFF. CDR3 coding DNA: TGCGCCAGCAGCTTGCCGGGATCGAACACTGAAGCTTTCTTT.

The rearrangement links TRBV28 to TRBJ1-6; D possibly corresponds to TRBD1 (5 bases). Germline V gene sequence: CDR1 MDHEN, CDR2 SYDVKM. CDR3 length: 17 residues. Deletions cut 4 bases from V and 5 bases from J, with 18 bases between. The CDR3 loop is CASSSLDSSKDNSPLHF. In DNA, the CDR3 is TGTGCCAGCAGTTCCCTCGACAGTAGTAAGGATAATTCACCCCTCCACTTT.

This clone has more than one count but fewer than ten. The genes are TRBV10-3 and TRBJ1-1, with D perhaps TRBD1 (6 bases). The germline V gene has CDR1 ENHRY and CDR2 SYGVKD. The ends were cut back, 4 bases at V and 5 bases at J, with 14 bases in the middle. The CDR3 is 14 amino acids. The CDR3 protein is CAISGLGAYTEAFF. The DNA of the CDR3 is TGTGCCATCAGTGGGTTGGGGGCCTATACTGAAGCTTTCTTT.